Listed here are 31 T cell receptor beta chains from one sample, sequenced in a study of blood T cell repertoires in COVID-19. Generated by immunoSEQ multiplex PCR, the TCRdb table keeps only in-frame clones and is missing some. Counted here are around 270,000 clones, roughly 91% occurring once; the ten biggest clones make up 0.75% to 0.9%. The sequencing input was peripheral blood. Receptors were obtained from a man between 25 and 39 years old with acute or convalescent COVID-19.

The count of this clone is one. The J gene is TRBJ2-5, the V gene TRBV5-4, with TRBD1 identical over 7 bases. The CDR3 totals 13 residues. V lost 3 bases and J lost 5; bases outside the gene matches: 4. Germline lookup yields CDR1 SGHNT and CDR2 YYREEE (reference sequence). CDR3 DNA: TGTGCCAGCAGCTCCGGGACAGTGGAGACCCAGTACTTC. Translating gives CASSSGTVETQYF.

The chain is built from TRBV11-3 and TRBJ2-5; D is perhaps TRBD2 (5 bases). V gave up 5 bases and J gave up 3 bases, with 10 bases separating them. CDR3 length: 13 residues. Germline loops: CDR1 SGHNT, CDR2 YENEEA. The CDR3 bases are TGTGCCAGCAGCCCTAGCAGCGAAGAGACCCAGTACTTC. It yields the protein CASSPSSEETQYF.

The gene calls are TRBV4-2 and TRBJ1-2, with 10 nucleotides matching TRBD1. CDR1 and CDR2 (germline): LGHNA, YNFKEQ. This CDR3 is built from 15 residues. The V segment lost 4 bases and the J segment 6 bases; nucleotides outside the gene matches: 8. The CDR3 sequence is CASSPEGDRGNGYTF. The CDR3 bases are TGTGCCAGCAGCCCCGAGGGGGACAGGGGAAATGGCTACACCTTC.

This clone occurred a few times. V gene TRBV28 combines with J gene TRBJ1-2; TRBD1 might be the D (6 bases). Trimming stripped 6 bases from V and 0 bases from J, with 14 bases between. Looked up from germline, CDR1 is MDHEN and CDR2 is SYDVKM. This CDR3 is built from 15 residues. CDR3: CASSPGGQANYGYTF. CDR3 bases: TGTGCCAGCAGCCCGGGGGGCCAAGCTAACTATGGCTACACCTTC.

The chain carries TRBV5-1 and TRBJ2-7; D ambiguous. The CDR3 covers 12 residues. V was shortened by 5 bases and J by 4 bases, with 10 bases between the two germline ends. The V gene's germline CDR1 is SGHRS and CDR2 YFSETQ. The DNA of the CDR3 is TGCGCCAGCAGTGGAGTGAGTTACGAGCAGTACTTC. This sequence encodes CASSGVSYEQYF.

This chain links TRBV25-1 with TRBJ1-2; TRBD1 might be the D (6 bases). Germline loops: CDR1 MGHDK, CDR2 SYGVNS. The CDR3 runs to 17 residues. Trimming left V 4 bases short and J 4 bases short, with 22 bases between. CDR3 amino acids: CASSVGKLQGVSYGYTF. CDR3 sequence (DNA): TGTGCCAGCAGTGTAGGGAAGTTACAGGGTGTATCCTATGGCTACACCTTC.

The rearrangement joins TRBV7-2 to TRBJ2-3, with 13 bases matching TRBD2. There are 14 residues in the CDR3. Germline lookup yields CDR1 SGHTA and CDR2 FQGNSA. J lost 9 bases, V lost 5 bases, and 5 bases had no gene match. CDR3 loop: CASSQTSGGATQYF. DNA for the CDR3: TGTGCCAGCAGCCAAACTAGCGGGGGGGCCACGCAGTATTTT.

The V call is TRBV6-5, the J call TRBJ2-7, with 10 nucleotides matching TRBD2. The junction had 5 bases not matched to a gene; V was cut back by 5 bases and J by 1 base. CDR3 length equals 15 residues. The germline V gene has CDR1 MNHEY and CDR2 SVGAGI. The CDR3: CASSLLAGDSYEQYF. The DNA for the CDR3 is TGTGCCAGCAGTCTTCTAGCGGGAGATTCCTACGAGCAGTACTTC.

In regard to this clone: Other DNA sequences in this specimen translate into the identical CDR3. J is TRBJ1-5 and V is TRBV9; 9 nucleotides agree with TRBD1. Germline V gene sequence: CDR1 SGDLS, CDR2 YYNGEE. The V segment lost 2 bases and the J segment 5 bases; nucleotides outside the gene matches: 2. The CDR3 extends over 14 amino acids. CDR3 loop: CASSVGQGDQPQHF. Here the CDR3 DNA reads TGTGCCAGCAGCGTGGGACAGGGAGATCAGCCCCAGCATTTT.

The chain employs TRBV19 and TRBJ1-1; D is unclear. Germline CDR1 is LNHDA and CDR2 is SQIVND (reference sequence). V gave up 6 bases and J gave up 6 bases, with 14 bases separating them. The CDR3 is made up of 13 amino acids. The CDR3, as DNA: TGTGCCAGTAGATTGGAGCTCTACGCTGAAGCTTTCTTT. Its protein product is CASRLELYAEAFF.

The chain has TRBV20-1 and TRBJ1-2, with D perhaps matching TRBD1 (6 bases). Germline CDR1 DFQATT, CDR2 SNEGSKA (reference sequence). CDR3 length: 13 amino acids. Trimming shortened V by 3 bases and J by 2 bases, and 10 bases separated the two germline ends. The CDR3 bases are TGCAGTGCTAGTTCCGGACAGAACTATGGCTACACCTTC. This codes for CSASSGQNYGYTF.

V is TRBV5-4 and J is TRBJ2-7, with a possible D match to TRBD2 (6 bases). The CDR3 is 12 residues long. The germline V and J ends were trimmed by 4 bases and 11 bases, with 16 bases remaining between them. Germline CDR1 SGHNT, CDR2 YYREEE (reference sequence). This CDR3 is CASSPAGGGEYF. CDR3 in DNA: TGTGCCAGCAGCCCCGCCGGGGGAGGCGAGTACTTC.

CDR3 protein: CASSLRDREKFNYGYTF. The CDR3 DNA is TGCGCCAGCAGCCTCCGGGACAGGGAAAAATTTAACTATGGCTACACCTTC. The rearrangement links TRBV5-1 to TRBJ1-2; 9 bases align to TRBD1. The junction had 11 bases not matched to a gene; V was cut back by 4 bases and J by 1 base. The germline gives CDR1 SGHRS, CDR2 YFSETQ. CDR3 size: 17 residues.

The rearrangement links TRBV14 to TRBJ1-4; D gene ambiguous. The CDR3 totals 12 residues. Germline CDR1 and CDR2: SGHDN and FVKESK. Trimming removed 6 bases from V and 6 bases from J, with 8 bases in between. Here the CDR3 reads CASSQRHEKLFF. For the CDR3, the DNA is TGTGCCAGCAGTCAGCGACATGAAAAACTGTTTTTT.

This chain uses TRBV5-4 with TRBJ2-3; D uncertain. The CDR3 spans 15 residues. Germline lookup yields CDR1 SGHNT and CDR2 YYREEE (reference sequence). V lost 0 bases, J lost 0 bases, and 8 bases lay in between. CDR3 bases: TGTGCCAGCAGCTTGGTGGGCCAGAGCACAGATACGCAGTATTTT. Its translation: CASSLVGQSTDTQYF.

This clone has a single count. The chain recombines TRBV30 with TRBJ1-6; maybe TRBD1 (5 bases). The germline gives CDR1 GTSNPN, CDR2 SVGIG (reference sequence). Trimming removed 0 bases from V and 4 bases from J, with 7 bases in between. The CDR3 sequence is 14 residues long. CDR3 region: CAWSVDRYNSPLHF. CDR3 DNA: TGTGCCTGGAGTGTAGACAGATATAATTCACCCCTCCACTTT. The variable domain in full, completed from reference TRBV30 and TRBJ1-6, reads SQTIHQWPATLVQPVGSPLSLECTVEGTSNPNLYWYRQAAGRGLQLLFYSVGIGQISSEVPQNLSASRPQDRQFILSSKKLLLSDSGFYLCAWSVDRYNSPLHFGNGTRLTVT.

As DNA, the CDR3 is TGCGCCAGCAGCCCGCGGACAGGGGGAACGGGGGATACGCAGTATTTT. Translation: CASSPRTGGTGDTQYF. This sequence joins TRBV4-1 and TRBJ2-3, with 10 bases identical to TRBD1. Germline trimming cut 4 bases from V and 6 bases from J; bases unmatched to any gene: 10. The germline gives CDR1 MGHRA, CDR2 YSYEKL. The CDR3 is made up of 16 amino acids.

CDR3: CASSLSGGQDTQYF. CDR3 in DNA: TGTGCCAGCAGTTTATCAGGGGGCCAAGATACGCAGTATTTT. The V gene is TRBV28, the J gene TRBJ2-3; 8 positions agree with TRBD1. The length of the CDR3 is 14 residues. The V segment lost 1 base and the J segment 5 bases; nucleotides outside the gene matches: 2. The germline CDR1 and CDR2 sequences are MDHEN and SYDVKM.

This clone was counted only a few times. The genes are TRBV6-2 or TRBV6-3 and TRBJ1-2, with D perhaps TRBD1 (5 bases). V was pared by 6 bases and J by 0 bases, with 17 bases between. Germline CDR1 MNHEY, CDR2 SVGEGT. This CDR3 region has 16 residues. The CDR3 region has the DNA TGTGCCAGCAGCCCTTCGGGGGGATCAGCTAACTATGGCTACACCTTC. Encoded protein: CASSPSGGSANYGYTF.

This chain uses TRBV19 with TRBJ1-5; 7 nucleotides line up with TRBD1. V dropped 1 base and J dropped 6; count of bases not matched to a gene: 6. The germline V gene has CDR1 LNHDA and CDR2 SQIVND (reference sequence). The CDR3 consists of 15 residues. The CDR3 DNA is TGTGCCAGTAGTATAGGACAGGGAGGAAGTCAGCCCCAGCATTTT. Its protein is CASSIGQGGSQPQHF.

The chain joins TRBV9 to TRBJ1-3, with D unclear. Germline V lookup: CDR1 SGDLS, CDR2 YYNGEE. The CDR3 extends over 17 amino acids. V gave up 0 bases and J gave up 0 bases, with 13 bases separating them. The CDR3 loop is CASSVEDTRSSGNTIYF. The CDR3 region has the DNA TGTGCCAGCAGCGTAGAAGACACAAGAAGCTCTGGAAACACCATATATTTT.

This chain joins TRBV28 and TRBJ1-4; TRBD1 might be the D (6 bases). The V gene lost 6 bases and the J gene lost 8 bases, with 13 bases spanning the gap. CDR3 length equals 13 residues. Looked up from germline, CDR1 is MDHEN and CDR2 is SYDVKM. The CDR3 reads CASRGGGKEKLFF. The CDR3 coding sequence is TGTGCCAGCAGGGGAGGGGGAAAGGAAAAACTGTTTTTT.

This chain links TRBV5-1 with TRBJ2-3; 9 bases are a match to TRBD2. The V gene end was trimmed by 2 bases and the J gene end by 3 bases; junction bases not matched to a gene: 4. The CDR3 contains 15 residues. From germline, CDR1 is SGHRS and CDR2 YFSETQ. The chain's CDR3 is CASSLGLARTDTQYF. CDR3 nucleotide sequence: TGCGCCAGCAGCTTAGGACTAGCGCGAACAGATACGCAGTATTTT.

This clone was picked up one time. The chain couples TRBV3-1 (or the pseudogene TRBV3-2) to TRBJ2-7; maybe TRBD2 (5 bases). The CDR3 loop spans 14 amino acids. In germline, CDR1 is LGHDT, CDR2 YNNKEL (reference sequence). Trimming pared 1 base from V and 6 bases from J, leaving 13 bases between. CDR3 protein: CASSQVGSGSEQYF. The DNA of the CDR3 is TGTGCCAGCAGCCAAGTTGGGAGCGGTTCCGAGCAGTACTTC.

The CDR3 DNA reads TGCAGCGTTGGGTGGGGACAGGGAGAGAAACTGTTTTTT. Translated, it gives CSVGWGQGEKLFF. This chain links TRBV29-1 with TRBJ1-4; 9 bases align to TRBD1. Germline CDR1 SQVTM, CDR2 ANQGSEA. The CDR3 runs to 13 residues. Trimming cost V 4 bases and J 11 bases; bases outside gene matches: 8.

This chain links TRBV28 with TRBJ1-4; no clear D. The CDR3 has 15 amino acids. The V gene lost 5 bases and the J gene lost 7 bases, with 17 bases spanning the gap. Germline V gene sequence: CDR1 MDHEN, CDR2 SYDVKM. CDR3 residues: CASSGTRAGSEKLFF. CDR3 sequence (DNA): TGTGCCAGCAGTGGTACACGGGCCGGGAGTGAAAAACTGTTTTTT. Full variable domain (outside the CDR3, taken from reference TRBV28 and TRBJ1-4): DVKVTQSSRYLVKRTGEKVFLECVQDMDHENMFWYRQDPGLGLRLIYFSYDVKMKEKGDIPEGYSVSREKKERFSLILESASTNQTSMYLCASSGTRAGSEKLFFGSGTQLSVL.

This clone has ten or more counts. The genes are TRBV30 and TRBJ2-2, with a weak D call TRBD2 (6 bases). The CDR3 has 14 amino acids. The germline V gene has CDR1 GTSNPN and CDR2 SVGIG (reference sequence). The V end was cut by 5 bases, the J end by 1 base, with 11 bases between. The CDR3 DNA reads TGTGCCTGGTCGAATAGCGGGAACACCGGGGAGCTGTTTTTT. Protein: CAWSNSGNTGELFF.

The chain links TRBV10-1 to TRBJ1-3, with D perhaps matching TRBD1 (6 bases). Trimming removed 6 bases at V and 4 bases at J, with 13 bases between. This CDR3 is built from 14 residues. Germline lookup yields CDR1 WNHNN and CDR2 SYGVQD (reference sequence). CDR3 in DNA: TGCGCCAGCAGCCAGGACAGCCGAGGAAACACCATATATTTT. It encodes CASSQDSRGNTIYF.

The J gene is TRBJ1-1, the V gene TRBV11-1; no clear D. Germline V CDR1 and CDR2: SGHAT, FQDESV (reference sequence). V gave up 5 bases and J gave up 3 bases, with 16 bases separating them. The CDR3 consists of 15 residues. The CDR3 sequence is CASSDYRDGDTEAFF. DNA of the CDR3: TGTGCCAGCAGCGATTACAGAGATGGCGACACTGAAGCTTTCTTT.

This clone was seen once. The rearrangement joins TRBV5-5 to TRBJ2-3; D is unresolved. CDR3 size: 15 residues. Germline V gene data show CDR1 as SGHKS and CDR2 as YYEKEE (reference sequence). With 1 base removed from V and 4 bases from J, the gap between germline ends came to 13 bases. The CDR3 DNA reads TGTGCCAGCAGCTTGTTGGTAGTACGTCCAGATACGCAGTATTTT. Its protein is CASSLLVVRPDTQYF.

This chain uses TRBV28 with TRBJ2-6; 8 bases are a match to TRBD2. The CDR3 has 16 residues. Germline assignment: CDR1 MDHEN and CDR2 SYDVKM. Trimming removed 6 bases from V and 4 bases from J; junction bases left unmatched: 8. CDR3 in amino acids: CASRFAGGLGANVLTF. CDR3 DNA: TGTGCCAGCAGATTCGCGGGGGGCCTCGGGGCCAACGTCCTGACTTTC.